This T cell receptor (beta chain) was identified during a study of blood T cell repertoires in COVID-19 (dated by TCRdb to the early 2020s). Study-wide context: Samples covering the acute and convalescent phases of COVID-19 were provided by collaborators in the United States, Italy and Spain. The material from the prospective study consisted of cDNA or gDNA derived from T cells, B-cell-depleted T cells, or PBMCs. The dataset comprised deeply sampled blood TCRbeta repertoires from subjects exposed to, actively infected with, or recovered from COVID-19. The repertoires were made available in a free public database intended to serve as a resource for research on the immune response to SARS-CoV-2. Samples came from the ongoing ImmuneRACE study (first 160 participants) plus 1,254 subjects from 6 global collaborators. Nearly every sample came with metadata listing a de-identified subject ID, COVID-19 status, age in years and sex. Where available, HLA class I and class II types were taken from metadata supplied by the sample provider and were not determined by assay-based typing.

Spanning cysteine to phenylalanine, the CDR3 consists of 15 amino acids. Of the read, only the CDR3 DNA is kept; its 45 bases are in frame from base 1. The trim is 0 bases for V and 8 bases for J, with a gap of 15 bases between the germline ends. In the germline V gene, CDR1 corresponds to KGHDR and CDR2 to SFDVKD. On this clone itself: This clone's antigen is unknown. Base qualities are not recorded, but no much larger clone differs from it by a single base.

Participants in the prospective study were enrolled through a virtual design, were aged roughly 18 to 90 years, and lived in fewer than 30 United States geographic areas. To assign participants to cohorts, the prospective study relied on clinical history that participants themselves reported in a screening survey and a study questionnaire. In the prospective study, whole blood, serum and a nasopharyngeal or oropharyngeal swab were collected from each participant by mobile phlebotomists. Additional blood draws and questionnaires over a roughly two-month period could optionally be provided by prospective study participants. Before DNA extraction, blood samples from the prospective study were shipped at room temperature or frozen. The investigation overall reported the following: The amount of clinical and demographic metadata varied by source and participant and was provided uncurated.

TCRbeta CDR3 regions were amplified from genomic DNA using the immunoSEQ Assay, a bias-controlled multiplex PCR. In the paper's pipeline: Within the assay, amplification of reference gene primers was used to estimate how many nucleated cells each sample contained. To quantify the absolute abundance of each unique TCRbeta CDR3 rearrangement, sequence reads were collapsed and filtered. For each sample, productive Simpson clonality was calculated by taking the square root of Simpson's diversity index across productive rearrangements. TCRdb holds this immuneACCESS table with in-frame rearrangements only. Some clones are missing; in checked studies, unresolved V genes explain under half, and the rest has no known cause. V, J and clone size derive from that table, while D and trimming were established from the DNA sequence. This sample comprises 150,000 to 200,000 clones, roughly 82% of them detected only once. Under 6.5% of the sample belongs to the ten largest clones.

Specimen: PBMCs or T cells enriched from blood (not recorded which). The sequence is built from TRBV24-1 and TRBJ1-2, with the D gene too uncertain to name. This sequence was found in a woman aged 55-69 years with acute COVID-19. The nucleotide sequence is TGTGCCACCAGTGATTTGGCGGGGAATGAATGGGGCTACACCTTC. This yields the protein CATSDLAGNEWGYTF.